Each of the 14 T cell receptor beta chains below was sequenced from the same sample in a study of neurological immune-mediated disorders. In TCRdb, the 5' RACE reads were re-called with MiXCR into one record per CDR3 protein. The sample gives 30,000 to 45,000 distinct CDR3 sequences, about 9.9% of which show up once; just under 4% is in the top ten. The sequencing sample was made of CD4+ T cells from blood. These receptors all stem from a woman aged 30 to 39 with HTLV-1-associated myelopathy (HAM/TSP).

This clonotype was seen many times. The chain uses TRBV24-1 and TRBJ2-1, with 10 bases that match TRBD1. V trimming: 4 bases; J trimming: 10 bases; junction bases outside the gene matches: 6. There are 14 residues in the CDR3. The V gene's germline CDR1 is KGHDR and CDR2 SFDVKD. Written as DNA, the CDR3 is TGTGCCACCAGTGACCCTGGGACAGGGGAAGAGCAGTTCTTC. Amino acids: CATSDPGTGEEQFF.

This clonotype was found many times. The rearrangement links TRBV7-3 to TRBJ1-2, with 9 positions matching TRBD1. CDR1 and CDR2 (germline): SGHTA, FQGTGA. There are 14 residues in the CDR3. V lost 5 bases to trimming and J lost 3 bases; unmatched junction nucleotides: 4. Here the CDR3 reads CASSGGTGHYGYTF. DNA of the CDR3: TGTGCCAGCAGCGGAGGGACAGGGCACTATGGCTACACCTTC.

This clonotype was detected many times. The chain recombines TRBV5-1 with TRBJ2-2; 8 bases align to TRBD2. The V segment lost 3 bases and the J segment 2 bases; nucleotides outside the gene matches: 12. Germline V gives CDR1 SGHRS, CDR2 YFSETQ. This CDR3 is built from 18 residues. The CDR3 here is CASSSPGGAGGNTGELFF. The CDR3 DNA reads TGCGCCAGCAGCTCGCCCGGAGGGGCGGGGGGAAACACCGGGGAGCTGTTTTTT.

This chain joins TRBV24-1 and TRBJ1-2; TRBD1 matches 10 bases. The CDR3 spans 15 residues. Germline trimming cut 3 bases from V and 10 bases from J; bases unmatched to any gene: 10. Germline V gives CDR1 KGHDR, CDR2 SFDVKD. CDR3 loop: CATSDRDRGAIVYTF. The DNA of the CDR3 is TGTGCCACCAGTGATAGGGACAGGGGAGCTATTGTCTACACCTTC.

This clonotype has a count of ten or more. This chain uses TRBV12-3 or TRBV12-4 with TRBJ2-2; a possible D gene is TRBD2 (5 bases). Trimming pared 1 base from V and 4 bases from J, leaving 10 bases between. CDR3 length: 15 amino acids. CDR3 amino acids: CASSLGGGFTGELFF. The CDR3 DNA reads as TGTGCCAGCAGTTTAGGAGGCGGGTTCACCGGGGAGCTGTTTTTT.

At least ten counts were recorded for this clonotype. Here the CDR3 DNA reads TGCAGTGCGAGTCTAGGCGATACGCAGTATTTT. Protein: CSASLGDTQYF. This sequence joins TRBV20-1 and TRBJ2-3; no clear D. The CDR3 runs 11 residues. V was trimmed by 6 bases and J by 6 bases, leaving 10 bases between them. Germline CDR1 DFQATT, CDR2 SNEGSKA (reference sequence).

The table lists this clonotype with many counts. The chain uses TRBV11-2 and TRBJ2-1; D uncertain. Germline V gene data show CDR1 as SGHAT and CDR2 as FQNNGV. CDR3 size: 13 residues. Trimming pared 5 bases from V and 8 bases from J, leaving 13 bases between. CDR3 DNA: TGTGCCAGCAGCAAGACCCGGCAACATGAGCAGTTCTTC. Residues: CASSKTRQHEQFF.

This clonotype appeared many times. This chain links TRBV5-1 with TRBJ1-4; tentatively, D is TRBD1 (6 bases). CDR3 length: 13 residues. With 7 bases removed from V and 6 bases from J, the gap between germline ends came to 13 bases. Germline CDR1 and CDR2: SGHRS and YFSETQ. The CDR3 sequence is CASSFAGDEKLFF. The DNA for the CDR3 is TGCGCCAGCTCATTCGCAGGGGATGAAAAACTGTTTTTT. Full variable domain (outside the CDR3, taken from reference TRBV5-1 and TRBJ1-4): KAGVTQTPRYLIKTRGQQVTLSCSPISGHRSVSWYQQTPGQGLQFLFEYFSETQRNKGNFPGRFSGRQFSNSRSEMNVSTLELGDSALYLCASSFAGDEKLFFGSGTQLSVL.

This clonotype was recorded many times. The rearrangement uses TRBV6-5 and TRBJ1-6; no reliable D call. Trimming took off 5 bases at V and 7 bases at J, with 12 bases between the two ends. Germline CDR1 and CDR2: MNHEY and SVGAGI. CDR3 length equals 14 residues. The CDR3 here is CASSRTVGNSPLHF. The DNA for the CDR3 is TGTGCCAGCAGTCGGACGGTTGGAAATTCACCCCTCCACTTT.

This clonotype was found many times. The chain employs TRBV20-1 and TRBJ2-7, with TRBD1 as a possible D gene (5 bases). The CDR3 has 15 residues. V dropped 3 bases and J dropped 1 base, with 16 bases sitting between them. Germline V gene sequence: CDR1 DFQATT, CDR2 SNEGSKA (reference sequence). The CDR3 spells CSASATGVSSYEQYF. In DNA form, the CDR3 reads TGCAGTGCTAGTGCTACAGGAGTCTCTTCCTACGAGCAGTACTTC.

This clonotype showed up many times. The chain is built from TRBV10-3 and TRBJ1-6; 9 bases are a match to TRBD1. Germline-derived CDR1 and CDR2 are ENHRY and SYGVKD. V was clipped by 6 bases and J by 5 bases; unmatched bases: 2. CDR3 length: 14 amino acids. DNA for the CDR3: TGTGCCATCAGCACAGGGGGCAATAATTCACCCCTCCACTTT. It yields the protein CAISTGGNNSPLHF.

As regards this clonotype: One end of the junction varies from germline; a read error may be responsible. The chain has TRBV5-1 and TRBJ2-3, with D maybe TRBD1 (6 bases). Germline assignment: CDR1 SGHRS and CDR2 YFSETQ. CDR3 length: 15 residues. This CDR3 is CASSGHGTKTYTQYF. The CDR3 DNA sequence: TGCGCCAGCAGCGGGCACGGGACAAAAACATATACTCAGTATTTT.

This clonotype was seen many times. The V call is TRBV7-2, the J call TRBJ2-1; tentatively, D is TRBD2 (5 bases). The germline gives CDR1 SGHTA, CDR2 FQGNSA. The CDR3 contains 11 residues. Trimming shortened V by 5 bases and J by 10 bases, and 9 bases separated the two germline ends. The CDR3 coding sequence is TGTGCCAGCAGCCCTAGCAACGAGCAGTTCTTC. As protein: CASSPSNEQFF.

This clonotype was observed at least ten times. The chain combines TRBV20-1 with TRBJ2-2, with 10 nucleotides matching TRBD1. The CDR3 covers 15 residues. Germline CDR1 is DFQATT and CDR2 is SNEGSKA (reference sequence). With 5 bases clipped from V and 1 base from J, the junction kept 4 bases outside the gene matches. Here the CDR3 reads CSAPRTGGNTGELFF. Written as DNA, the CDR3 is TGCAGTGCTCCGCGGACAGGGGGGAACACCGGGGAGCTGTTTTTT.